This passage covers 8 T cell receptor beta chains from one sample sequenced in a study of shared clonotypes between healthy human individuals. Only in-frame clones appear in the TCRdb table, and some are missing; sequencing was by immunoSEQ multiplex PCR. The sample has some 2,500,000 clones; 85% to 95% are singletons. Specimen: naive CD4+ T cells from PBMCs. Described subset: CD45RA+ positively selected. These receptors all stem from a man in his late teens or twenties in good health. Some clones in this sample may be carry-over from other donors' samples.

This chain links TRBV2 with TRBJ2-7; 8 bases are a match to TRBD2. V lost 6 bases to trimming and J lost 3 bases; unmatched junction nucleotides: 7. This CDR3 region has 14 residues. Germline loops: CDR1 SNHLY, CDR2 FYNNEI. Here the CDR3 reads CASSLAGALYEQYF. CDR3 in DNA: TGTGCCAGCAGCCTAGCGGGCGCCCTCTACGAGCAGTACTTC.

This sequence joins TRBV2 and TRBJ2-7, with 7 bases lining up with TRBD1. J lost 3 bases, V lost 8 bases, and 10 bases had no gene match. CDR3 length: 14 amino acids. Germline CDR1 is SNHLY and CDR2 is FYNNEI. DNA of the CDR3: TGTGCCAGCGTCGAGACAGGGAACTTCTACGAGCAGTACTTC. This encodes CASVETGNFYEQYF.

In its sample, this clone was seen once. The chain is built from TRBV10-1 and TRBJ2-1; 8 bases are shared with TRBD2. Trimming at V came to 11 bases and at J to 3 bases, leaving 3 bases not matched to a gene. CDR1 is WNHNN, CDR2 SYGVQD, per germline (reference sequence). This CDR3 is 12 amino acids long. CDR3 sequence reads: CASGTSYNEQFF. CDR3 sequence (DNA): TGCGCCTCCGGGACTAGCTACAATGAGCAGTTCTTC.

CDR3 nucleotide sequence: TGCGCCAGCAGCCAAGCGGGTTTGGGACTAGCGAGGGAGACCCAGTACTTC. Amino acid sequence: CASSQAGLGLARETQYF. The V call is TRBV4-1, the J call TRBJ2-5, with 10 bases fitting TRBD2. The CDR3 is 17 residues long. The germline gives CDR1 MGHRA, CDR2 YSYEKL. Unmatched junction bases numbered 10, after V lost 1 base and J lost 5 bases.

This chain connects TRBV7-3 to TRBJ2-3; 8 bases fit TRBD2. Germline lookup yields CDR1 SGHTA and CDR2 FQGTGA. J lost 2 bases, V lost 4 bases, and 8 bases had no gene match. The CDR3 is 16 residues long. CDR3: CASSSGPRGATDTQYF. CDR3 DNA: TGTGCCAGCAGCTCGGGCCCGCGGGGGGCCACAGATACGCAGTATTTT.

The chain has TRBV5-1 and TRBJ1-4; D may be TRBD1 (6 bases). Looked up from germline, CDR1 is SGHRS and CDR2 is YFSETQ. V was pared by 0 bases and J by 6 bases, with 9 bases between. The CDR3 loop spans 14 amino acids. In DNA form, the CDR3 reads TGCGCCAGCAGCTTGGGGACAGCTTATGAAAAACTGTTTTTT. Translating gives CASSLGTAYEKLFF. Full variable domain (remainder filled in from reference TRBV5-1 and TRBJ1-4): KAGVTQTPRYLIKTRGQQVTLSCSPISGHRSVSWYQQTPGQGLQFLFEYFSETQRNKGNFPGRFSGRQFSNSRSEMNVSTLELGDSALYLCASSLGTAYEKLFFGSGTQLSVL.

The chain joins TRBV27 to TRBJ1-1, with 9 bases aligning to TRBD1. The CDR3 length is 16 residues. CDR1 and CDR2 (germline): MNHEY, SMNVEV (reference sequence). V lost 6 bases, J lost 5 bases, and 13 bases stayed unmatched. This CDR3 reads CASSGLYRGRVTEAFF. As DNA, the CDR3 is TGTGCCAGCAGCGGACTTTACAGGGGGCGAGTTACTGAAGCTTTCTTT.

The CDR3 loop reads CASSGPGVAGSYNEQFF. Here the CDR3 DNA reads TGTGCCAGCAGTGGACCCGGGGTAGCGGGCTCCTACAATGAGCAGTTCTTC. V gene TRBV21-1 combines with J gene TRBJ2-1; TRBD2 is the table's D call, not checked against the DNA. TRBV21-1 is reported as a pseudogene. The CDR3 totals 17 residues.